This T cell receptor beta chain was documented in a study of blood T cells in healthy people across ages. Overall study results and limits: Strongly correlated with naive T cell percentage was TCR beta diversity. Any conclusive comparison of naive versus antigen-experienced cells was prevented by using unsorted PBMCs.

It was with a sample-barcoded 5' primer and a J-beta primer mix that a second PCR of about 7 to 12 cycles was run. TCRdb fed the 5' RACE reads into MiXCR, producing one record per CDR3 protein. The table records 1.5 million to 2 million distinct CDR3 sequences, about two fifths of them present only once. Comment on this clonotype: Its antigen is still unknown.

CDR1 SGHTA and CDR2 FQGNSA come from the germline V gene. Deletions cut 10 bases from V and 13 bases from J, with 20 bases between. This CDR3 is built from 13 residues. The receptor comes from a human donor in good health. Sequenced sample: blood. The chain combines TRBV7-2 with TRBJ1-6; D may be TRBD1 (6 bases). CDR3 bases: TGTGCCAACAGGATCACAGGGAGGGGGCCCCTCCACTTT. Translating gives CANRITGRGPLHF.